A selection of T cell receptor beta chains follows, all from one sample in a study of cytomegalovirus exposure and HLA in healthy donors. Assay used: immunoSEQ multiplex PCR; TCRdb lists only in-frame clones, some missing. This repertoire shows about 160,000 clones, approximately 86% found once; its top ten account for about 2.1%. The specimen was PBMCs. These receptors were obtained from a woman aged 18-29 years in good health and CMV-seronegative. CDR3s include the opening cysteine and the closing phenylalanine or tryptophan. Each record gives: J gene, clone size, D gene, V gene, CDR3 protein, CDR3 DNA. D genes are given only for firm matches. Expanded clones are given a class, and other clones once, few, many or no size at all.

TRBJ2-1 | - | TRBD1 | TRBV5-1 | CASSLEGGSYNEQFF | TGCGCCAGCAGCTTGGAAGGGGGCAGCTACAATGAGCAGTTCTTC
TRBJ1-2 | - | - | TRBV6-4 | CASSVGGSDSYGYTF | TGTGCCAGCAGTGTGGGGGGGTCCGACAGCTATGGCTACACCTTC
TRBJ2-2 | - | - | TRBV15 | CATSRGFRGMNTGELFF | TGTGCCACCAGCAGGGGTTTCCGAGGCATGAACACCGGGGAGCTGTTTTTT
TRBJ1-6 | - | - | TRBV6-1 | CASSEMGASYNSPLHF | TGTGCCAGCAGTGAAATGGGGGCCTCCTATAATTCACCCCTCCACTTT
TRBJ2-2 | - | TRBD2 | TRBV18 | CASSASSGMGPGELFF | TGTGCCAGCTCAGCCTCTAGCGGGATGGGCCCCGGGGAGCTGTTTTTT
TRBJ1-5 | - | TRBD1 | TRBV7-2 | CASSLSGTGYQPQHF | TGTGCCAGCAGCTTGTCCGGGACAGGGTATCAGCCCCAGCATTTT
TRBJ1-6 | - | - | TRBV28 | CASSRHQDINSPLHF | TGTGCCAGCAGCCGTCACCAGGACATTAATTCACCCCTCCACTTT
TRBJ2-7 | - | - | TRBV7-9 | CSSSPRDDEQYF | TGTTCCAGCAGCCCTCGAGATGACGAGCAGTACTTC
TRBJ2-7 | - | - | TRBV29-1 | CSVEDGGTLRYF | TGCAGCGTTGAAGATGGGGGGACTCTGAGGTACTTC
TRBJ1-2 | - | TRBD1 | TRBV4-1 | CASSQDIGQGANYGYTF | TGCGCCAGCAGCCAAGATATCGGCCAGGGGGCGAACTATGGCTACACCTTC
TRBJ1-4 | - | - | TRBV6-5 | CASRRGGDGNEKLFF | TGTGCCAGCCGCCGGGGTGGGGATGGTAATGAAAAACTGTTTTTT
TRBJ1-1 | - | - | TRBV5-4 | CASSFPGPTNTEAFF | TGTGCCAGCAGCTTTCCGGGTCCCACGAACACTGAAGCTTTCTTT
TRBJ1-2 | - | - | TRBV6-1 | CASSELTGYGYTF | TGTGCCAGCAGTGAATTGACGGGATATGGCTACACCTTC
TRBJ1-3 | - | - | TRBV7-9 | CATQSSQRENTIYF | TGTGCCACCCAGTCGTCGCAGAGGGAAAACACCATATATTTT
TRBJ2-7 | - | TRBD1 | TRBV19 | CASWDRAYEQYF | TGTGCCAGTTGGGACAGGGCCTACGAGCAGTACTTC
TRBJ2-7 | - | - | TRBV5-1 | CASSLVAGAYEQYF | TGCGCCAGCAGCTTGGTGGCCGGGGCCTACGAGCAGTACTTC
TRBJ1-2 | - | - | TRBV10-2 | CASTPSESNYGYTF | TGCGCCAGCACCCCGTCGGAGTCTAACTATGGCTACACCTTC
TRBJ1-3 | - | - | TRBV7-8 | CASSPAGLIGNTIYF | TGTGCCAGCAGCCCGGCAGGGCTGATTGGAAACACCATATATTTT
TRBJ2-3 | once | - | TRBV12-5 | CASAEPPETRLDTQYF | TGTGCTAGTGCCGAACCCCCAGAAACCCGATTAGATACGCAGTATTTT
TRBJ2-3 | - | - | TRBV5-1 | CASSLNNPDTQYF | TGCGCCAGCAGCTTGAACAATCCAGATACGCAGTATTTT
TRBJ1-4 | few | TRBD1 | TRBV7-7 | CASSPGQGGQNEKLFF | TGTGCCAGCAGCCCGGGACAGGGTGGACAAAATGAAAAACTGTTTTTT
TRBJ2-7 | - | - | TRBV2 | CASSVAGAHEQYF | TGTGCCAGCAGTGTCGCAGGTGCCCACGAGCAGTACTTC
TRBJ1-4 | - | TRBD1 | TRBV23-1 | CASSQPGTDRLEKLFF | TGCGCCAGCAGTCAACCTGGGACAGATAGGCTAGAAAAACTGTTTTTT
TRBJ1-2 | - | - | TRBV25-1 | CASSESMTVGGYTF | TGTGCCAGCAGTGAATCCATGACAGTGGGTGGCTACACCTTC
TRBJ1-2 | - | - | TRBV9 | CASSVAGQGLWVRDGYTF | TGTGCCAGCAGCGTAGCTGGGCAGGGGCTATGGGTGAGGGATGGCTACACCTTC
TRBJ2-1 | few | - | TRBV5-1 | CASTQSPTSTLPNEQFF | TGCGCCAGCACCCAATCCCCTACTAGCACTCTACCTAATGAGCAGTTCTTC
TRBJ1-3 | - | - | TRBV5-1 | CASSPRSGSGNTIYF | TGCGCCAGCTCGCCCCGCAGTGGCTCTGGAAACACCATATATTTT
TRBJ1-5 | - | TRBD1 | TRBV19 | CASSPTGGGNQPQHF | TGTGCCAGTAGTCCGACAGGGGGTGGCAATCAGCCCCAGCATTTT
TRBJ2-5 | - | TRBD2 | TRBV9 | CASSAGTSGGPGETQYF | TGTGCCAGCAGCGCCGGGACTAGCGGGGGGCCAGGGGAGACCCAGTACTTC